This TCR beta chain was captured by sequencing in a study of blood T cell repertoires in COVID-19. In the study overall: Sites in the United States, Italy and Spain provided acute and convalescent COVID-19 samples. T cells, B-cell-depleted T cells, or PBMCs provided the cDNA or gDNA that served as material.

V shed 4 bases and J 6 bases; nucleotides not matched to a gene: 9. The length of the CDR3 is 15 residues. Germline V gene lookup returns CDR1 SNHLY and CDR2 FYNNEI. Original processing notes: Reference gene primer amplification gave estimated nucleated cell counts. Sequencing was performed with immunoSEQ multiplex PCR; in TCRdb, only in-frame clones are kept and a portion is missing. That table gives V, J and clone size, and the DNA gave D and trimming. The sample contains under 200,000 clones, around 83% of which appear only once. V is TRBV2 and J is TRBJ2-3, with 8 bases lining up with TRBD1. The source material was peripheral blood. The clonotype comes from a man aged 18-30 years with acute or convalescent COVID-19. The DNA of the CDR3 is TGTGCCAGCAGTGTGGAGGGACAGGACCTTGATACGCAGTATTTT. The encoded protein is CASSVEGQDLDTQYF.